This T cell receptor beta chain was observed in a study of early T cells in non-severe SARS-CoV-2 infection. Study-level background: Alpha and beta chains were unpaired, from unsorted whole-blood bulk RNA.

Study-level points and caveats: Reliance on VDJdb matching favored anti-spike CD8 responses; private and CD4 specificities were missed.

Germline loops: CDR1 SQVTM, CDR2 ANQGSEA. CDR3 length: 11 residues. V was pared by 4 bases and J by 4 bases, with 7 bases between. Unique molecular identifiers tagged individual cDNA molecules. TCRdb redid the calling of the 5' RACE reads with MiXCR, one entry per CDR3 protein. In the table there are under 100,000 distinct CDR3 sequences, 12% to 15% of which are singletons. This clonotype was found a few times. Antigen specificity is unknown. This clonotype originated in an adult who was a healthcare worker with PCR-confirmed SARS-CoV-2 infection or an uninfected control (not recorded which). This chain uses TRBV29-1 with TRBJ2-5, with D unresolved. Source material: whole blood. CDR3 sequence reads: CSVAIGETQYF. Here the CDR3 DNA reads TGCAGCGTTGCCATCGGAGAGACCCAGTACTTC. The full variable domain, completed using reference TRBV29-1 and TRBJ2-5, is SAVISQKPSRDICQRGTSLTIQCQVDSQVTMMFWYRQQPGQSLTLIATANQGSEATYESGFVIDKFPISRPNLTFSTLTVSNMSPEDSSIYLCSVAIGETQYFGPGTRLLVL.